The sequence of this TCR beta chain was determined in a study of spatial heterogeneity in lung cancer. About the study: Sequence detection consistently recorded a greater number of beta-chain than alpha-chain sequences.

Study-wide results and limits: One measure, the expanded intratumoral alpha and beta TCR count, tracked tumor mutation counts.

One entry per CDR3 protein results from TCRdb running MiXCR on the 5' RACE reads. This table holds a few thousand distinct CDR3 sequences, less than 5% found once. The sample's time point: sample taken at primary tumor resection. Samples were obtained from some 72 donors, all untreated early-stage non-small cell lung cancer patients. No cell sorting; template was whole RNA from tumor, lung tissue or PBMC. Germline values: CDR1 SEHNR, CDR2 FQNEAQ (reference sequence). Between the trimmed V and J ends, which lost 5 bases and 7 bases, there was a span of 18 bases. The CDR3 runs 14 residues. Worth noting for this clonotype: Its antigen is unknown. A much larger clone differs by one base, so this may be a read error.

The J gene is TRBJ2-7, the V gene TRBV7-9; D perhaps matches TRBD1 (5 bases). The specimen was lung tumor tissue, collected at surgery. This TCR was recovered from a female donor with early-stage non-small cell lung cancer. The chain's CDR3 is CASSPAQVYAEQYF. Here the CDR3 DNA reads TGTGCCAGCAGCCCAGCACAGGTTTATGCGGAGCAGTACTTC. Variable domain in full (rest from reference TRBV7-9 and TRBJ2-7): DTGVSQNPRHKITKRGQNVTFRCDPISEHNRLYWYRQTLGQGPEFLTYFQNEAQLEKSRLLSDRFSAERPKGSFSTLEIQRTEQGDSAMYLCASSPAQVYAEQYFGPGTRLTVT.